The rows below give T cell receptor beta chains drawn from one sample of a study of cytomegalovirus exposure and HLA in healthy donors. Sequencing was performed with immunoSEQ multiplex PCR; in TCRdb, only in-frame clones are kept and a portion is missing. Among about 140,000 clones listed, approximately 90% were seen once. Sequences were obtained from PBMCs. The receptor set was obtained from a man aged 18-30 years in good health and CMV-seronegative. CDR3s include the opening cysteine and the closing phenylalanine or tryptophan.

J	V	length	CDR3
TRBJ1-5	TRBV5-1	15	CASSWGTGGNQPQHF
TRBJ2-2	TRBV7-2	15	CASSLTGTATGELFF
TRBJ2-1	TRBV5-1	16	CASSLSGSTGYNEQFF
TRBJ1-6	TRBV9	16	CASSAGTSAFNSPLHF
TRBJ2-1	TRBV19	12	CASSIGGNEQFF
TRBJ1-2	TRBV6-4	14	CASRTYRGMSGYTF
TRBJ1-2	TRBV30	14	CAWSASRGNYGYTF
TRBJ2-7	TRBV9	16	CASSVDSGTGAYEQYF
TRBJ2-1	TRBV5-8	16	CASSLGSGSSYNEQFF
TRBJ2-3	TRBV18	16	CASSPKLAGVMDTQYF
TRBJ1-6	TRBV19	15	CASKGTGESNSPLHF
TRBJ1-3	TRBV9	12	CASSRQRNTIYF
TRBJ2-1	TRBV5-4	16	CASSLGPGVSYNEQFF